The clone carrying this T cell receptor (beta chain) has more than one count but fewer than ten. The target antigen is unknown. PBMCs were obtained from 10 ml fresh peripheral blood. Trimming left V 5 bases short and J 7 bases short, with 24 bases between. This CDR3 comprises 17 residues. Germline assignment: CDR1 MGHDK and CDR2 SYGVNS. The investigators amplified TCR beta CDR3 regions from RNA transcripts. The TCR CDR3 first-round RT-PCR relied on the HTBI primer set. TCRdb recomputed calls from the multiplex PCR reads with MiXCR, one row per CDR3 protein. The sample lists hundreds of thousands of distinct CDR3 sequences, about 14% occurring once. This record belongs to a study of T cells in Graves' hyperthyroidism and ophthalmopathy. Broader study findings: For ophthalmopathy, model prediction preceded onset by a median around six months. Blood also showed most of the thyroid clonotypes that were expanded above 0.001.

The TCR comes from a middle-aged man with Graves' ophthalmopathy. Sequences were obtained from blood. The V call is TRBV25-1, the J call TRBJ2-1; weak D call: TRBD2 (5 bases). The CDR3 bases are TGTGCCAGCAGTTCCCGGCGGGTGGGGTCCCGAGGGAATGAGCAGTTCTTC. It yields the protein CASSSRRVGSRGNEQFF. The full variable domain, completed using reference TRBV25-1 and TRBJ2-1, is EADIYQTPRYLVIGTGKKITLECSQTMGHDKMYWYQQDPGMELHLIHYSYGVNSTEKGDLSSESTVSRIRTEHFPLTLESARPSHTSQYLCASSSRRVGSRGNEQFFGPGTRLTVL.